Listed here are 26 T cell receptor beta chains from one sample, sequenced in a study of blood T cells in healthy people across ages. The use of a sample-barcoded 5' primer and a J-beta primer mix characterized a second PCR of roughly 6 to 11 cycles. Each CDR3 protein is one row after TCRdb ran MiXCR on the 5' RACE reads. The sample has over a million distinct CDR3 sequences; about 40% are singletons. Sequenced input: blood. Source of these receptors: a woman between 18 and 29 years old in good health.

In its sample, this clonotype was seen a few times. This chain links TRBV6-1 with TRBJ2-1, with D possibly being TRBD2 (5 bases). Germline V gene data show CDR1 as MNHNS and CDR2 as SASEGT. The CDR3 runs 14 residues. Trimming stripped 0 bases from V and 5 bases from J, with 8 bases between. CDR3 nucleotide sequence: TGTGCCAGCAGTGAAGCCCAGCGGAACAATGAGCAGTTCTTC. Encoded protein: CASSEAQRNNEQFF.

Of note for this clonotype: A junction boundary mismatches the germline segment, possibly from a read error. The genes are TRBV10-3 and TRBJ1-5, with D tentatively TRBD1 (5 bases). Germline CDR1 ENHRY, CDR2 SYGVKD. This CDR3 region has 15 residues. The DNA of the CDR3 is TGTGTCATCAGTGAGTCAGGGACGGGGAATCAGCCCCAGCATTTT. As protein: CVISESGTGNQPQHF.

The CDR3 nucleotides are TGCAGTCCCCCAAGCACAGATACGCAGTATTTT. It specifies CSPPSTDTQYF. The V and J genes are TRBV20-1 and TRBJ2-3; D is ambiguous. V gave up 8 bases and J gave up 0 bases, with 6 bases separating them. This CDR3 has 11 amino acids. In germline, CDR1 is DFQATT, CDR2 SNEGSKA (reference sequence).

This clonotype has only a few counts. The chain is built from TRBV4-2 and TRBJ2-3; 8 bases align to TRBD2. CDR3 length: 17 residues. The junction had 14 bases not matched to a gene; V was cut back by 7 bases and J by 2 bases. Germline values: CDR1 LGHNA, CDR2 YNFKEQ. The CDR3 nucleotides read TGTGCCAGCATTGAGGGGGGCGGGAGGCCGAACACAGATACGCAGTATTTT. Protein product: CASIEGGGRPNTDTQYF.

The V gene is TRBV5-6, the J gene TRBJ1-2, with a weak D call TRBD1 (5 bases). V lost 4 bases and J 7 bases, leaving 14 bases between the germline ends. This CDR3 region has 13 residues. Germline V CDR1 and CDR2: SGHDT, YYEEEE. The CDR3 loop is CASSRRDGIGYTF. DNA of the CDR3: TGTGCCAGCAGCCGCCGGGACGGCATTGGCTACACCTTC.

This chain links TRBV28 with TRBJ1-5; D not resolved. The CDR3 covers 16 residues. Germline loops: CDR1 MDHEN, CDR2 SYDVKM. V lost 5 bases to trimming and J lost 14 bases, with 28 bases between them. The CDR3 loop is CASSLPPGSGPFMKHF. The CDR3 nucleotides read TGTGCCAGCAGTCTCCCCCCTGGCTCCGGACCTTTCATGAAGCATTTT. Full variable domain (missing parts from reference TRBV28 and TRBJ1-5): DVKVTQSSRYLVKRTGEKVFLECVQDMDHENMFWYRQDPGLGLRLIYFSYDVKMKEKGDIPEGYSVSREKKERFSLILESASTNQTSMYLCASSLPPGSGPFMKHFGDGTRLSIL.

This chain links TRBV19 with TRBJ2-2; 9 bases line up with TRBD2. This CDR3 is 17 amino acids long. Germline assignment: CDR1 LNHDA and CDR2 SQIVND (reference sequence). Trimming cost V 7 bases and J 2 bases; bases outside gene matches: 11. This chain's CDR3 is CASISPAGGANTGELFF. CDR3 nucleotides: TGTGCCAGTATCTCCCCAGCGGGGGGCGCAAACACCGGGGAGCTGTTTTTT.

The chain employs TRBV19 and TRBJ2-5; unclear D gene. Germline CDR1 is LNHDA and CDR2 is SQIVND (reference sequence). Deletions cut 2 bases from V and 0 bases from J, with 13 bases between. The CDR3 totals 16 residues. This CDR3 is CASSISTPVDQETQYF. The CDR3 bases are TGTGCCAGTAGTATATCGACACCTGTGGACCAAGAGACCCAGTACTTC.

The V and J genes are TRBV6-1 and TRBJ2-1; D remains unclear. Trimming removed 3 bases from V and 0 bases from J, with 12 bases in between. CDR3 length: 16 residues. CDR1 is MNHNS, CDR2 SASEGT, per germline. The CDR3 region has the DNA TGTGCCAGCAGTGATCGGTTAGCCCCCTCCTACAATGAGCAGTTCTTC. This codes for CASSDRLAPSYNEQFF.

The CDR3 DNA is TGTGCCAGCAGTTACCAAGCGGGACGCTCTGGGGCCAACGTCCTGACTTTC. Amino acids: CASSYQAGRSGANVLTF. The genes are TRBV6-5 and TRBJ2-6; 7 nucleotides align to TRBD2. Germline CDR1 is MNHEY and CDR2 is SVGAGI. The J segment lost 0 bases and the V segment lost 2 bases, leaving 4 bases of the junction unmatched. The CDR3 sequence is 17 residues long.

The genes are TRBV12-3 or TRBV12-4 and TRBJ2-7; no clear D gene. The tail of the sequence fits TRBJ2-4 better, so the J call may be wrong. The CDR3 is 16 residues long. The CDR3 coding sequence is TGTGCCAGCAGTCCCCCGACGGGCCGGGTTCACGACATTCAGTACTTC. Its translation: CASSPPTGRVHDIQYF.

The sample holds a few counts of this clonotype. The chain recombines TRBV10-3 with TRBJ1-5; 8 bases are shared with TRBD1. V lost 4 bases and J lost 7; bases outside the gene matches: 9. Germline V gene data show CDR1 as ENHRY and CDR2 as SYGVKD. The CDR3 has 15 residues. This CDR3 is CAISADRGGGQPQHF. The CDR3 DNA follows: TGTGCCATCAGTGCCGACAGGGGTGGAGGGCAGCCCCAGCATTTT.

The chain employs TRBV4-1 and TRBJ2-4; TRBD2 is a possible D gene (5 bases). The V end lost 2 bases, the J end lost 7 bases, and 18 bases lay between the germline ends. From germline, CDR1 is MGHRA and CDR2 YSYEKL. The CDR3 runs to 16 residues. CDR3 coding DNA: TGCGCCAGCAGCCAACCTACTGGGGAGCGAGGGAACATTCAGTACTTC. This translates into CASSQPTGERGNIQYF.

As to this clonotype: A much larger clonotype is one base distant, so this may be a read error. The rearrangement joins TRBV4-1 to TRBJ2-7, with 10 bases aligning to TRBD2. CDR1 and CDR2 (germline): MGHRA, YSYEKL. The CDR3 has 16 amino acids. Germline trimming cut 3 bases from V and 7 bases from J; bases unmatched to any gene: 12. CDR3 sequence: CASSQGSGGSYNEQYF. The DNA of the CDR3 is TGCGCCAGCAGCCAGGGTAGCGGGGGGTCCTACAATGAGCAGTACTTC.

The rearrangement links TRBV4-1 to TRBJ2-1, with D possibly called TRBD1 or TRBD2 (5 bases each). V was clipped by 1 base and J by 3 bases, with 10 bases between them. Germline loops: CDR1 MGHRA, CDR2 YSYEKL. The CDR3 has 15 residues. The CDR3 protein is CASSQAGPLYNEQFF. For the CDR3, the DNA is TGCGCCAGCAGCCAAGCGGGGCCTCTCTACAATGAGCAGTTCTTC.

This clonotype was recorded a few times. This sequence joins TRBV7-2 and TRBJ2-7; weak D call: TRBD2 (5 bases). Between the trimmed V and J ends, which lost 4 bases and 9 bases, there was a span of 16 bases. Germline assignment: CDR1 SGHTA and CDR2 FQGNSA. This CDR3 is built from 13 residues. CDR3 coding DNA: TGTGCCAGCAGCTCAGGACTCGGCCTAGCGCAGTACTTC. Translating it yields CASSSGLGLAQYF.

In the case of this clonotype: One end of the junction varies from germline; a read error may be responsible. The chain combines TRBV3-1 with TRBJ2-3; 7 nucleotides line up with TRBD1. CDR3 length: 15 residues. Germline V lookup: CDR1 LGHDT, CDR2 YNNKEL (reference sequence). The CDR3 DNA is TGTGCCAGCAGCCAAGGAATTACCGGGACAGAGACGCAGTATTTT. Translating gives CASSQGITGTETQYF.

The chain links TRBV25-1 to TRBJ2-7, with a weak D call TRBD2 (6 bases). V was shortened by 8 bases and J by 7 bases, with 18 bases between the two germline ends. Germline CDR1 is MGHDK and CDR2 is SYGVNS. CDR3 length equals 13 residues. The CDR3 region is CASGEDVISEQYF. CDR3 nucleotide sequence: TGTGCCAGCGGGGAGGACGTTATATCTGAGCAGTACTTC.

The CDR3 spells CAISGPKDSYNEQYF. The CDR3 DNA follows: TGTGCCATCAGTGGGCCTAAGGACAGTTACAATGAGCAGTACTTC. The V and J genes are TRBV10-3 and TRBJ2-1, with D maybe TRBD1 (6 bases). The DNA end is more similar to TRBJ2-7, so the J call may be wrong. CDR1 and CDR2 (germline): ENHRY, SYGVKD. The CDR3 totals 15 residues.

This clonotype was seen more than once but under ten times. DNA for the CDR3: TGTGCCAGCAGCCGGGGACGGACTATTGGGGAGCAGTTCTTC. This gives the protein CASSRGRTIGEQFF. The chain recombines TRBV6-5 with TRBJ2-1; D perhaps matches TRBD2 (6 bases). Between the trimmed V and J ends, which lost 6 bases and 10 bases, there was a span of 19 bases. This CDR3 has 14 residues. Germline V gene data show CDR1 as MNHEY and CDR2 as SVGAGI.

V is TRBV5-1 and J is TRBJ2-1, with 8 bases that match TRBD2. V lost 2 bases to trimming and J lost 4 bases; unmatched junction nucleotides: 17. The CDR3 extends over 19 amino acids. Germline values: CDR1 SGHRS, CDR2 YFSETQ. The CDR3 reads CASSLPTAGEGEGYNEQFF. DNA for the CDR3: TGCGCCAGCAGCTTACCTACAGCGGGAGAGGGTGAGGGGTACAATGAGCAGTTCTTC.

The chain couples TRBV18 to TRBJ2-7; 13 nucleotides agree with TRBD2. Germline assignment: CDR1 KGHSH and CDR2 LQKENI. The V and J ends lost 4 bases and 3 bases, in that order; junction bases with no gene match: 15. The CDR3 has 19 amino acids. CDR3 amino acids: CASSQLTKGGLAGVYEQYF. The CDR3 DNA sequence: TGTGCCAGCTCACAACTCACGAAGGGCGGACTAGCGGGAGTCTACGAGCAGTACTTC.

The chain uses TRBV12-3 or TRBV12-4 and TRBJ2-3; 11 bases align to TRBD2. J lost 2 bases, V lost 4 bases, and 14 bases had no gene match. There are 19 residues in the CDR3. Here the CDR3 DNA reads TGTGCCAGCAGTTCATTTAGGCAGACTAGCGGGATGATCACAGATACGCAGTATTTT. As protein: CASSSFRQTSGMITDTQYF.

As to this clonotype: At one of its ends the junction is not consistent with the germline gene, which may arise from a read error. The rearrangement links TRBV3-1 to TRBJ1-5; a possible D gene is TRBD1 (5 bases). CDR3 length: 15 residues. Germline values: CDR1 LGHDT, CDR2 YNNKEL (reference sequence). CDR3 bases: TGTGCCGGCAGCCAAGGCTTCGGGGCCGGGCAGCCCCAGCATTTT. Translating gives CAGSQGFGAGQPQHF.

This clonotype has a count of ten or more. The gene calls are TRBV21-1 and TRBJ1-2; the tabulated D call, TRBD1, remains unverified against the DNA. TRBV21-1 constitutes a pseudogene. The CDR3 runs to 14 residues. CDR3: CASHNPGHYYGYTF. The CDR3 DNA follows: TGTGCCAGCCACAATCCGGGACATTACTATGGCTACACCTTC.

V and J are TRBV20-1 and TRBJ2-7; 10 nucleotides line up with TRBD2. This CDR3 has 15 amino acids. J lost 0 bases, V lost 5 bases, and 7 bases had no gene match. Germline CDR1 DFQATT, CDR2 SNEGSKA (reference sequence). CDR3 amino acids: CSAQTSGWSSYEQYF. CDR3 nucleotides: TGCAGTGCTCAGACTAGCGGGTGGAGCTCCTACGAGCAGTACTTC.